The following is a T cell receptor (beta chain) sequence with its context. These data are taken from a study of immune evolution from preneoplasia to lung adenocarcinoma. Nucleic acids came from premalignant or tumor cells enriched by macro-dissection. Some clones are missing from TCRdb's copy, which holds only in-frame ones; the method was immunoSEQ multiplex PCR. The data contain more than 7,500 clones, about 80% of them singletons. This CDR3 contains 15 residues. Trimming took off 3 bases at V and 2 bases at J, with 13 bases between the two ends. Germline V gene data show CDR1 as LNHDA and CDR2 as SQIVND (reference sequence).

The source of this sequence is a person in their 70s with lung adenocarcinoma. Some clones in this sample may be carry-over from other donors' samples. The sample consisted of FFPE minimally invasive lung adenocarcinoma tissue. The V call is TRBV19, the J call TRBJ1-2; D is unresolved. CDR3 protein: CASSIPRRANYGYTF. CDR3 nucleotide sequence: TGTGCCAGTAGTATCCCCCGCCGAGCGAACTATGGCTACACCTTC.